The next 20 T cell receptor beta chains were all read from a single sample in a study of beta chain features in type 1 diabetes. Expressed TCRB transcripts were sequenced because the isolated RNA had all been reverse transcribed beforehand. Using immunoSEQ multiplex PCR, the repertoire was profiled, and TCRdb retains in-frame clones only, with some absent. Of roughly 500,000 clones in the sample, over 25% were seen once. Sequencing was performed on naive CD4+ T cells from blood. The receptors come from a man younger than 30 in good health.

CDR3 DNA sequence: TGTGCCAGCAGCGTTCCGACAGGAGGCTTTACGGCGGCAGATACGCAGTATTTT. Protein sequence: CASSVPTGGFTAADTQYF. The V and J genes are TRBV9 and TRBJ2-3; tentative D call: TRBD1 (6 bases). V gave up 2 bases and J gave up 4 bases, with 23 bases separating them. This CDR3 contains 18 residues. The germline CDR1 and CDR2 sequences are SGDLS and YYNGEE.

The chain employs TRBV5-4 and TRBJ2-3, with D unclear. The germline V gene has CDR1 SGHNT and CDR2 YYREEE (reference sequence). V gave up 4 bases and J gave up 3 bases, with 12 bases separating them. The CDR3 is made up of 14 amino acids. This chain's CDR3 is CASSPVSGTDTQYF. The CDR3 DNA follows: TGTGCCAGCAGCCCCGTGAGTGGGACAGATACGCAGTATTTT.

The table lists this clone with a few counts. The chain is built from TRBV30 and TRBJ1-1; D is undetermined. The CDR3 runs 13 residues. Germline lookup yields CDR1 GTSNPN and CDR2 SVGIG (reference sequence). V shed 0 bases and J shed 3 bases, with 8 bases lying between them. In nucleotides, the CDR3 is TGTGCCTGGAGTGTCGCGTTGGACACTGAAGCTTTCTTT. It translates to CAWSVALDTEAFF.

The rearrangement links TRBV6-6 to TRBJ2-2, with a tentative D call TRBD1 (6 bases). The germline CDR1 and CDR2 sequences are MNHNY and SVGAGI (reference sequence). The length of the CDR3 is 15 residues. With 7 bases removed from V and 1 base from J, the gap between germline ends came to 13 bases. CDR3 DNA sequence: TGTGCCAGCACCGCGGACAGCCAGAACACCGGGGAGCTGTTTTTT. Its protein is CASTADSQNTGELFF.

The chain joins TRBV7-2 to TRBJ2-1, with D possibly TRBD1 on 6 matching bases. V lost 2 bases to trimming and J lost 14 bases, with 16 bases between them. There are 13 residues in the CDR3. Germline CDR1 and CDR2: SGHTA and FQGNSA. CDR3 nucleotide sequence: TGTGCCAGCAGCTTAAACGTGAGAGAGGGGGAGTTCTTC. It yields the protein CASSLNVREGEFF.

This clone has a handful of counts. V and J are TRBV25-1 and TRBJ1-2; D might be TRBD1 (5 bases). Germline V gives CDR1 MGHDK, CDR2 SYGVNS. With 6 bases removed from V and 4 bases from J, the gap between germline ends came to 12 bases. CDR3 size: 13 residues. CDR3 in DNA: TGTGCCAGCAGCACTGATACAGGCTATGGCTACACCTTC. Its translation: CASSTDTGYGYTF.

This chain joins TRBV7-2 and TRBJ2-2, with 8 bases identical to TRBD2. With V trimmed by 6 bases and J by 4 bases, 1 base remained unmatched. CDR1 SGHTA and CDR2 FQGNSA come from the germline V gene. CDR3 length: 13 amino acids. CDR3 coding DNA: TGTGCCAGCAGAGCGGGAGTCACCGGGGAGCTGTTTTTT. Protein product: CASRAGVTGELFF.

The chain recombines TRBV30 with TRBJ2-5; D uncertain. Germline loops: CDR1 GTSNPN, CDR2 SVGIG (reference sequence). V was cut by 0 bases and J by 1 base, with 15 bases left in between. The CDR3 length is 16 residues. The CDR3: CAWSVPGGKTQETQYF. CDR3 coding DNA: TGTGCCTGGAGTGTACCGGGCGGAAAGACCCAAGAGACCCAGTACTTC.

CDR3 loop: CASRPTGRLAGGTEQYF. Written as DNA, the CDR3 is TGTGCCAGCAGACCCACTGGCCGGCTAGCGGGAGGGACTGAGCAGTACTTC. The chain uses TRBV27 and TRBJ2-7, with 12 bases identical to TRBD2. J gave up 7 bases and V 6 bases, and 16 bases lay outside the gene matches. This CDR3 spans 17 amino acids. Germline values: CDR1 MNHEY, CDR2 SMNVEV (reference sequence).

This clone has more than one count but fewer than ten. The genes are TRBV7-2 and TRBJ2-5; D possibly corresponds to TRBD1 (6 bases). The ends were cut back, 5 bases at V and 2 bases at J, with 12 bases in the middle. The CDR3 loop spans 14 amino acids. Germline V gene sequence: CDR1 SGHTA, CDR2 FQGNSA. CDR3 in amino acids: CASSPRGRQETQYF. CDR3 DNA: TGTGCCAGCAGCCCCAGGGGCCGACAAGAGACCCAGTACTTC.

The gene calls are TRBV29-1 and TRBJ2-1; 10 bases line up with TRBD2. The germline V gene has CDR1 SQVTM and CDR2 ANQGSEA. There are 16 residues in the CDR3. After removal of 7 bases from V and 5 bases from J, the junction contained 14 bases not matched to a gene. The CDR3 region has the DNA TGCAGCGCATACCGGGCAGGGACTAGCGCGAACAATGAGCAGTTCTTC. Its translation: CSAYRAGTSANNEQFF.

This CDR3 reads CASSFGGRTEAFF. The CDR3 DNA reads as TGTGCCAGCAGCTTTGGAGGGCGTACTGAAGCTTTCTTT. V is TRBV7-9 and J is TRBJ1-1; no clear D. CDR1 and CDR2 (germline): SEHNR, FQNEAQ (reference sequence). The CDR3 spans 13 residues. The V gene lost 3 bases and the J gene lost 5 bases, with 10 bases spanning the gap.

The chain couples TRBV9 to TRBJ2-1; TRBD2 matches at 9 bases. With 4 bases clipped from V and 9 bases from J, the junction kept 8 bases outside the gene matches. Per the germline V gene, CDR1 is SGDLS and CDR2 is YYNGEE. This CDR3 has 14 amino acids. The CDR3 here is CASSSRSGSGEQFF. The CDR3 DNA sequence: TGTGCCAGCAGCTCCCGTAGCGGGAGTGGTGAGCAGTTCTTC.

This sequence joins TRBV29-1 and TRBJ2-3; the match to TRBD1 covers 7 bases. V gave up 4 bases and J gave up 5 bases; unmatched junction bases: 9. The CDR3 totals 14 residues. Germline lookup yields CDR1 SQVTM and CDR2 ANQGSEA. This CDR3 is CSVAGTEALDTQYF. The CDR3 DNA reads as TGCAGCGTTGCCGGGACAGAAGCTTTAGATACGCAGTATTTT.

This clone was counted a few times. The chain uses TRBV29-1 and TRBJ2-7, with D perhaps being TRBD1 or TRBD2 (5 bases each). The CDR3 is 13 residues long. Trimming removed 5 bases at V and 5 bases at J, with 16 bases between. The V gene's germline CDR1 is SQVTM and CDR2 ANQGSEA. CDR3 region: CSVRGTVMDEQYF. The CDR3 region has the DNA TGCAGCGTTAGAGGGACCGTCATGGACGAGCAGTACTTC.

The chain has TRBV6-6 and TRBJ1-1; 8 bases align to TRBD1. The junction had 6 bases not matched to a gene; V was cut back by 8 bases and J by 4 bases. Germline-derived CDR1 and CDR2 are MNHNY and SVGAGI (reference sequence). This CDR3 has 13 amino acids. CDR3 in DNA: TGTGCCAGCGGAGCAGGGGGCGTCACTGAAGCTTTCTTT. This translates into CASGAGGVTEAFF.

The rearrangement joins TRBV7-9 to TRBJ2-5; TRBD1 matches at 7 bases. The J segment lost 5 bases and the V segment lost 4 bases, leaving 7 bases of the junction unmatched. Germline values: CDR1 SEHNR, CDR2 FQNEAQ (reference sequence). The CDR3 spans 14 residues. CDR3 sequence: CASSYQQGLETQYF. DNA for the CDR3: TGTGCCAGCAGCTACCAACAGGGGTTGGAGACCCAGTACTTC.

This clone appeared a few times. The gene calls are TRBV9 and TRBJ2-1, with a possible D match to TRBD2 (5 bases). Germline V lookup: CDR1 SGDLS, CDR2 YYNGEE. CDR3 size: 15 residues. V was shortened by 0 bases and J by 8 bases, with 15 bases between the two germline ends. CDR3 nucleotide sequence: TGTGCCAGCAGCGTAGACGGGCAGCGGCGCGATGAGCAGTTCTTC. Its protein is CASSVDGQRRDEQFF. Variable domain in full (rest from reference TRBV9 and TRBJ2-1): DSGVTQTPKHLITATGQRVTLRCSPRSGDLSVYWYQQSLDQGLQFLIQYYNGEERAKGNILERFSAQQFPDLHSELNLSSLELGDSALYFCASSVDGQRRDEQFFGPGTRLTVL.

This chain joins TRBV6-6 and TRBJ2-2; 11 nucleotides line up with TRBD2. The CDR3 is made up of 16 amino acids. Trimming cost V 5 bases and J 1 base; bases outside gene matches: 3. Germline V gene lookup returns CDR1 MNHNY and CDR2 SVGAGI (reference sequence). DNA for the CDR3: TGTGCCAGCAGTCAGGGGACTAGCGGGAACACCGGGGAGCTGTTTTTT. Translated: CASSQGTSGNTGELFF.

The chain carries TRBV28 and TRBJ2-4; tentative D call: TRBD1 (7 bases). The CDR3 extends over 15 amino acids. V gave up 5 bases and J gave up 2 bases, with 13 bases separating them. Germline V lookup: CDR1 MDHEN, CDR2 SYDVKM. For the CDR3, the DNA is TGTGCCAGCAGTCCGGGGGACAGACCCAAAAACATTCAGTACTTC. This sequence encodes CASSPGDRPKNIQYF.